Presented here are 25 T cell receptor beta chains from one specimen sequenced in a study of cytomegalovirus exposure and HLA in healthy donors. The PCR used 60 Vbeta and 13 Jbeta primers. The protocol was immunoSEQ multiplex PCR, while the TCRdb copy is restricted to in-frame clones and leaves out a portion. The sample yields approximately 170,000 clones, 65% to 85% seen once. Specimen: PBMCs. The receptors come from a woman younger than 35 in good health and CMV-seronegative.

V and J are TRBV6-6 and TRBJ1-1; 7 bases map to TRBD1. Germline values: CDR1 MNHNY, CDR2 SVGAGI (reference sequence). V trimming: 5 bases; J trimming: 3 bases; junction bases outside the gene matches: 3. This CDR3 has 13 residues. The CDR3 loop is CASSRTGYTEAFF. In DNA form, the CDR3 reads TGTGCCAGCAGTCGGACAGGATACACTGAAGCTTTCTTT.

The chain is built from TRBV5-4 and TRBJ1-1, with D possibly TRBD1 on 6 matching bases. The CDR3 runs to 15 residues. Trimming left V 4 bases short and J 0 bases short, with 13 bases between. The germline gives CDR1 SGHNT, CDR2 YYREEE (reference sequence). The chain's CDR3 is CASSLHQGMNTEAFF. CDR3 bases: TGTGCCAGCAGCCTGCATCAGGGGATGAACACTGAAGCTTTCTTT.

The sample holds a few counts of this clone. The J gene is TRBJ2-7, the V gene TRBV18; 7 bases are shared with TRBD1. Germline V CDR1 and CDR2: KGHSH, LQKENI. With V trimmed by 6 bases and J by 6 bases, 5 bases remained unmatched. This CDR3 spans 12 amino acids. The CDR3 sequence: CASSLGQAEQYF. The CDR3 DNA is TGTGCCAGCTCCCTTGGACAGGCCGAGCAGTACTTC.

The chain is built from TRBV11-3 and TRBJ1-1; tentative D call: TRBD1 (6 bases). Germline V gene data show CDR1 as SGHNT and CDR2 as YENEEA. V shed 1 base and J shed 5 bases, with 14 bases lying between them. This CDR3 has 15 amino acids. The CDR3: CASSLGTEKWTEAFF. The CDR3 DNA is TGTGCCAGCAGCTTAGGGACAGAAAAATGGACTGAAGCTTTCTTT.

The J gene is TRBJ1-1, the V gene TRBV15, with D possibly TRBD1 on 6 matching bases. The germline CDR1 and CDR2 sequences are LNHNV and YYDKDF (reference sequence). Trimming removed 2 bases at V and 0 bases at J, with 19 bases between. The CDR3 has 18 amino acids. The CDR3 DNA reads TGTGCCACCAGCAGAACCACAGGGATGGCACTTATGAACACTGAAGCTTTCTTT. Its protein product is CATSRTTGMALMNTEAFF.

V gene TRBV30 combines with J gene TRBJ1-2; D is perhaps TRBD1 (5 bases). The CDR3 covers 13 residues. V shed 3 bases and J shed 3 bases, with 11 bases lying between them. Germline loops: CDR1 GTSNPN, CDR2 SVGIG (reference sequence). The CDR3 spells CAWRGEADYGYTF. CDR3 nucleotides: TGTGCCTGGAGGGGGGAGGCTGACTATGGCTACACCTTC.

V usage is TRBV10-3 and J usage is TRBJ2-3, with 15 bases matching TRBD2. The CDR3 has 16 amino acids. From germline, CDR1 is ENHRY and CDR2 SYGVKD. Trimming cost V 6 bases and J 3 bases; bases outside gene matches: 4. The CDR3 loop reads CAISPGLAGGTDTQYF. In nucleotides, the CDR3 is TGTGCCATCAGCCCAGGACTAGCGGGAGGGACAGATACGCAGTATTTT.

This chain joins TRBV5-4 and TRBJ1-4; 7 positions match TRBD1. With V trimmed by 0 bases and J by 3 bases, 5 bases remained unmatched. CDR3 length: 16 amino acids. In germline, CDR1 is SGHNT, CDR2 YYREEE (reference sequence). The CDR3 sequence: CASSLGPGQPNEKLFF. The CDR3 DNA is TGTGCCAGCAGCTTGGGCCCGGGACAGCCTAATGAAAAACTGTTTTTT.

V usage is TRBV28 and J usage is TRBJ1-2, with 8 bases lining up with TRBD1. V was pared by 3 bases and J by 4 bases, with 10 bases of the junction left unmatched. The CDR3 contains 16 residues. Germline V gene lookup returns CDR1 MDHEN and CDR2 SYDVKM. The CDR3 loop is CASSFTGTGYGYGYTF. CDR3 in DNA: TGTGCCAGCAGTTTCACCGGGACAGGCTACGGCTATGGCTACACCTTC.

The J gene is TRBJ1-1, the V gene TRBV7-8; TRBD1 matches 10 bases. The V gene end was trimmed by 5 bases and the J gene end by 1 base; junction bases not matched to a gene: 10. This CDR3 contains 17 residues. The V gene's germline CDR1 is SGHVS and CDR2 FQNEAQ. In DNA, the CDR3 is TGTGCCAGCAGCGCTAGGGGGACAGGGGATCGGAACACTGAAGCTTTCTTT. It yields the protein CASSARGTGDRNTEAFF.

The genes are TRBV6-1 and TRBJ1-6, with a possible D match to TRBD1 (6 bases). Trimming cost V 6 bases and J 8 bases, with 14 bases left between them. From germline, CDR1 is MNHNS and CDR2 SASEGT. CDR3 length: 14 residues. Here the CDR3 DNA reads TGTGCCAGCAGAAGGGGGATAAGGGATTCACCCCTCCACTTT. Amino acids: CASRRGIRDSPLHF.

The chain has TRBV10-3 and TRBJ2-7, with D tentatively TRBD1 (6 bases). This CDR3 contains 12 residues. V lost 6 bases and J 6 bases, leaving 12 bases between the germline ends. Germline CDR1 and CDR2: ENHRY and SYGVKD. CDR3 sequence reads: CAIRSTGSEQYF. The CDR3 region has the DNA TGTGCCATCAGATCTACAGGGAGCGAGCAGTACTTC.

CDR3 sequence reads: CASRLAGGNTDTQYF. The CDR3 DNA reads TGTGCCAGTAGACTAGCGGGGGGAAACACAGATACGCAGTATTTT. The chain uses TRBV11-2 and TRBJ2-3; 13 bases agree with TRBD2. The CDR3 has 15 residues. V was clipped by 9 bases and J by 2 bases; unmatched bases: 5. Germline-derived CDR1 and CDR2 are SGHAT and FQNNGV.

As to this clone: An end of the junction does not agree with germline; a read error may underlie this. V gene TRBV2 combines with J gene TRBJ1-1; tentative D call: TRBD1 (5 bases). Per germline, CDR1 SNHLY and CDR2 FYNNEI. CDR3 length equals 11 residues. Written as DNA, the CDR3 is TGTGCCAGCAGCCGCGAGCGGGGGATGTGCTTT. Translating gives CASSRERGMCF.

This sequence joins TRBV28 and TRBJ1-5, with D tentatively TRBD1 (6 bases). Germline V gene lookup returns CDR1 MDHEN and CDR2 SYDVKM. This CDR3 has 12 residues. V was pared by 6 bases and J by 6 bases, with 9 bases between. The CDR3 coding sequence is TGTGCCAGCAGACAGGGCCCTCAGCCCCAGCATTTT. The encoded protein is CASRQGPQPQHF.

The chain joins TRBV5-1 to TRBJ2-1; possibly TRBD2 for D (5 bases). The CDR3 has 15 amino acids. V dropped 2 bases and J dropped 0 bases, with 9 bases sitting between them. In germline, CDR1 is SGHRS, CDR2 YFSETQ. CDR3 sequence reads: CASSFGGFSYNEQFF. The CDR3 DNA is TGCGCCAGCAGCTTCGGAGGATTCTCCTACAATGAGCAGTTCTTC.

The V gene is TRBV21-1, the J gene TRBJ2-7; the D call in the table, TRBD1, was not verified against the DNA. TRBV21-1 is given as a pseudogene. The CDR3 covers 17 residues. The CDR3 region has the DNA TGTGCCAGCAGCAAAGATAACCAGGGATTGAGTCGGAACGAGCAGTACTTC. Translating gives CASSKDNQGLSRNEQYF.

CDR3 amino acids: CASSSRDTYGTQYF. The DNA for the CDR3 is TGTGCCAGCAGTTCCCGGGACACCTACGGGACCCAGTACTTC. The chain links TRBV28 to TRBJ2-5, with a weak D call TRBD1 (6 bases). This CDR3 is built from 14 residues. V was pared by 4 bases and J by 7 bases, with 16 bases between. Germline values: CDR1 MDHEN, CDR2 SYDVKM.

V usage is TRBV28 and J usage is TRBJ1-5, with D unclear. V shed 6 bases and J shed 7 bases, with 13 bases lying between them. The CDR3 has 13 amino acids. Germline assignment: CDR1 MDHEN and CDR2 SYDVKM. Here the CDR3 reads CASRETQPQPQHF. CDR3 DNA: TGTGCCAGCAGGGAGACTCAACCGCAGCCCCAGCATTTT.

As concerns this clone: At one end the junction does not follow the germline gene, possibly because of a read error. The rearrangement uses TRBV7-2 and TRBJ2-1; D uncertain. The CDR3 loop spans 12 amino acids. Germline assignment: CDR1 SGHTA and CDR2 FQGNSA. CDR3 coding DNA: TGTGCCAGCAGCTTAGGAGCGTCGGTGGTGGTCTTC. Encoded protein: CASSLGASVVVF.

The chain couples TRBV4-3 to TRBJ2-1, with TRBD2 identical over 10 bases. Trimming at V came to 1 base and at J to 7 bases, leaving 10 bases not matched to a gene. The length of the CDR3 is 17 residues. Germline V gene lookup returns CDR1 LGHNA and CDR2 YSLEER. DNA for the CDR3: TGCGCCAGCAGCCAAGGCTCAGGAGCGGGAGGGAGAAATGAGCAGTTCTTC. The encoded protein is CASSQGSGAGGRNEQFF.

J is TRBJ2-2 and V is TRBV28; D is perhaps TRBD2 (6 bases). This CDR3 is built from 12 residues. The germline CDR1 and CDR2 sequences are MDHEN and SYDVKM. V lost 7 bases, J lost 6 bases, and 9 bases lay in between. CDR3 DNA: TGTGCCAGCATAGGGGAGGCCGGGGAGCTGTTTTTT. As protein: CASIGEAGELFF.

This sequence joins TRBV27 and TRBJ2-1; D is unresolved. V lost 2 bases to trimming and J lost 11 bases, with 22 bases between them. The CDR3 contains 16 residues. Per the germline V gene, CDR1 is MNHEY and CDR2 is SMNVEV (reference sequence). This CDR3 reads CASSLEASNRNPKQFF. The CDR3 coding sequence is TGTGCCAGCAGTTTAGAAGCCTCAAACCGAAATCCGAAGCAGTTCTTC.

The chain joins TRBV5-5 to TRBJ2-7, with 8 positions matching TRBD1. V dropped 5 bases and J dropped 1; count of bases not matched to a gene: 17. Germline-derived CDR1 and CDR2 are SGHKS and YYEKEE (reference sequence). This CDR3 comprises 18 residues. This CDR3 reads CASSPLGGGDRPSYEQYF. CDR3 coding DNA: TGTGCCAGCAGTCCCCTTGGGGGCGGGGACAGGCCTTCCTACGAGCAGTACTTC.

The genes are TRBV6-5 and TRBJ1-2; D remains unclear. This CDR3 is built from 13 residues. V lost 6 bases and J lost 6, with 14 bases in between. Germline V gives CDR1 MNHEY, CDR2 SVGAGI. The CDR3 DNA follows: TGTGCCAGCAGACGAAACCGGGAAGATGGCTACACCTTC. This encodes CASRRNREDGYTF.